Below are 8 T cell receptor beta chains sequenced from a single sample in a study of blood T cells in healthy people across ages. PCR was performed a second time for about 7 to 12 cycles using a sample-barcoded 5' primer and a J-beta primer mix. Each CDR3 protein is one row after TCRdb ran MiXCR on the 5' RACE reads. The repertoire consists of around 600,000 distinct CDR3 sequences, with around half occurring once and the leading ten covering 20% to 25%. The sample comprised blood. Source of these receptors: a man at least 80 years old in good health.

This clonotype was recorded a few times. This may be a read error, as it is one base from a much larger clone. This chain connects TRBV20-1 to TRBJ1-1; TRBD1 is a possible D gene (6 bases). Trimming left V 2 bases short and J 0 bases short, with 13 bases between. The length of the CDR3 is 15 residues. CDR1 DFQATT and CDR2 SNEGSKA come from the germline V gene (reference sequence). CDR3 sequence: CSARRGTAVNTEAFF. CDR3 coding DNA: TGCAGTGCTAGAAGGGGGACTGCGGTGAACACTGAAGCTTTCTTT.

This clonotype turned up a few times. The chain recombines TRBV12-3 or TRBV12-4 with TRBJ2-7; 9 bases fit TRBD2. The CDR3 runs 14 residues. Losses at the gene ends were 6 bases for V and 3 bases for J; bases not matched to a gene: 6. The CDR3 here is CASSSGTSIYEQYF. CDR3 in DNA: TGTGCCAGCAGCTCCGGGACTAGCATCTACGAGCAGTACTTC.

The chain links TRBV7-9 to TRBJ2-7; D perhaps matches TRBD2 (6 bases). The V end was cut by 4 bases, the J end by 7 bases, with 14 bases between. The CDR3 consists of 13 residues. The germline V gene encodes CDR1 SEHNR and CDR2 FQNEAQ (reference sequence). CDR3 residues: CASSWGDRREQYF. CDR3 bases: TGTGCCAGCAGCTGGGGGGATAGACGGGAGCAGTACTTC.

This sequence joins TRBV7-2 and TRBJ2-4, with D unresolved. The ends were cut back, 1 base at V and 2 bases at J, with 9 bases in the middle. The CDR3 is made up of 15 amino acids. CDR1 and CDR2 from the germline V gene are SGHTA and FQGNSA. This CDR3 is CASSLVLITKNIQYF. CDR3 in DNA: TGTGCCAGCAGCTTAGTGCTGATAACCAAAAACATTCAGTACTTC.

This clonotype came up a few times. A clone one base away is much larger, so this may be a read error. The chain recombines TRBV5-4 with TRBJ2-1; D is ambiguous. There are 13 residues in the CDR3. The germline CDR1 and CDR2 sequences are SGHNT and YYREEE (reference sequence). Trimming cost V 1 base and J 4 bases, with 6 bases left between them. The CDR3 region is CASSLHSYNEQFF. DNA for the CDR3: TGTGCCAGCAGCTTGCACAGTTACAATGAGCAGTTCTTC.

V and J are TRBV7-2 and TRBJ2-2; 8 bases line up with TRBD1. Germline V gene sequence: CDR1 SGHTA, CDR2 FQGNSA. V lost 7 bases to trimming and J lost 3 bases; unmatched junction nucleotides: 4. CDR3 size: 14 residues. CDR3 residues: CASNRGYYTGELFF. Here the CDR3 DNA reads TGTGCCAGCAACAGGGGGTATTACACCGGGGAGCTGTTTTTT. Using reference TRBV7-2 and TRBJ2-2 for the parts outside the CDR3, the full variable domain is GAGVSQSPSNKVTEKGKDVELRCDPISGHTALYWYRQSLGQGLEFLIYFQGNSAPDKSGLPSDRFSAERTGGSVSTLTIQRTQQEDSAVYLCASNRGYYTGELFFGEGSRLTVL.

The rearrangement uses TRBV20-1 and TRBJ2-7; 8 bases are shared with TRBD2. The J call may not be correct, given that the DNA end is closer to TRBJ2-5. The CDR3 is made up of 17 amino acids. Germline CDR1 reads DFQATT; CDR2 reads SNEGSKA (reference sequence). CDR3 region: CSARDMASSSGWETQYF. DNA of the CDR3: TGCAGTGCTAGAGATATGGCGTCGTCTAGCGGGTGGGAGACCCAGTACTTC.

V is TRBV7-9 and J is TRBJ2-7; D uncertain. Germline V CDR1 and CDR2: SEHNR, FQNEAQ (reference sequence). Trimming cost V 1 base and J 3 bases, with 7 bases left between them. The CDR3 consists of 13 residues. The CDR3 sequence: CASSLDEDYEQYF. The CDR3, as DNA: TGTGCCAGCAGCTTAGACGAGGACTACGAGCAGTACTTC.